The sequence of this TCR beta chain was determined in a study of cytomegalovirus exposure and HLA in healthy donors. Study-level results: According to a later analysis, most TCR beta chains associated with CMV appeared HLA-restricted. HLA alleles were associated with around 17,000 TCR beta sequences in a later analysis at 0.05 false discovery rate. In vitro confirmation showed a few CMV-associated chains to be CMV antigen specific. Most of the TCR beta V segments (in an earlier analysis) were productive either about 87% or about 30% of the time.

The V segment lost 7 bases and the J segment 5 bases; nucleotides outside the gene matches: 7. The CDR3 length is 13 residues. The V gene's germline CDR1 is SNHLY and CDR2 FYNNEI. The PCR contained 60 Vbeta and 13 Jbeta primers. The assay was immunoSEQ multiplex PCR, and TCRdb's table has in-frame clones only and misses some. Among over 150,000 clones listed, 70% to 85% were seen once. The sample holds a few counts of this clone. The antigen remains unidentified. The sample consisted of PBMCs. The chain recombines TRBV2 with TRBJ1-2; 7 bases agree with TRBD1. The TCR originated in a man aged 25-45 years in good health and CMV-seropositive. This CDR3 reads CASNAGQFYGYTF. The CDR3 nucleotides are TGTGCCAGCAACGCGGGACAGTTTTATGGCTACACCTTC. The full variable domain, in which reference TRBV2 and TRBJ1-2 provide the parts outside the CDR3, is EPEVTQTPSHQVTQMGQEVILRCVPISNHLYFYWYRQILGQKVEFLVSFYNNEISEKSEIFDDQFSVERPDGSNFTLKIRSTKLEDSAMYFCASNAGQFYGYTFGSGTRLTVV.